This TCR beta chain was obtained from a study of blood T cells in healthy people across ages. For the second PCR, which ran for about 6 to 11 cycles, a sample-barcoded 5' primer and a J-beta primer mix were used. TCRdb reanalysed the 5' RACE reads using MiXCR and keeps one entry per CDR3 protein. The sample contains around 990,000 distinct CDR3 sequences, about 23% of which appear only once. The count of this clonotype is one. Its antigen is unknown. One end of the junction varies from germline; a read error may be responsible. Points from the study as a whole: Donors of long life had a larger count of naive CD4+ cells and greater diversity than aged donors.

The sample was also reused in another study, on T cells of mothers and their children.

The sequencing input was blood. This sequence originates from a girl aged 2-9 years in good health.

The CDR3 bases are TGTGCCACCTGGGGTCGCACTAAAGCTTTCTTT. This sequence encodes CATWGRTKAFF. This sequence joins TRBV6-5 and TRBJ1-1; D ambiguous. CDR1 MNHEY and CDR2 SVGAGI come from the germline V gene. This CDR3 region has 11 residues.